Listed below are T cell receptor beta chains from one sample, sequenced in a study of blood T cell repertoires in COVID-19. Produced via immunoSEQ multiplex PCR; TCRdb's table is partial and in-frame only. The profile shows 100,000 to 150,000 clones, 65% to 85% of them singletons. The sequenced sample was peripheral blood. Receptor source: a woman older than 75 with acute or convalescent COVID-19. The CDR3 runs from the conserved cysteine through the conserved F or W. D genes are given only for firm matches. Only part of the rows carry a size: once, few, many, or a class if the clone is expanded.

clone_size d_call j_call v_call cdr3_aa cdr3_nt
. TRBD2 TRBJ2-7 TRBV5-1 CASSLAPSGTSYEQYF TGCGCCAGCAGCTTGGCTCCTAGCGGAACGTCCTACGAGCAGTACTTC
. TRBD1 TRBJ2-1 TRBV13 CASSPAGQGYNEQFF TGTGCCAGCAGCCCAGCGGGACAGGGGTACAATGAGCAGTTCTTC
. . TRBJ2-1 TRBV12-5 CASGDSVYNEQFF TGTGCTAGTGGAGACAGCGTCTACAATGAGCAGTTCTTC
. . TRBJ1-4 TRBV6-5 CASSLTTGNEKLFF TGTGCCAGCAGTCTAACGACGGGTAATGAAAAACTGTTTTTT
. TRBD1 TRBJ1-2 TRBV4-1 CASSQQTGSGYGYTF TGCGCCAGCAGCCAGCAGACAGGGAGTGGCTATGGCTACACCTTC
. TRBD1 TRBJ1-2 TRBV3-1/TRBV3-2 CASRPQGRYGYTF TGTGCCAGCAGGCCACAGGGGAGGTATGGCTACACCTTC
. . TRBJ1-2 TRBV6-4 CASSDSTRAIYGYTF TGTGCCAGCAGTGACTCTACGAGAGCAATTTATGGCTACACCTTC
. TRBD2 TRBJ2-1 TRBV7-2 CASSPLAGGRNEQFF TGTGCCAGCAGCCCGCTAGCGGGGGGCCGCAATGAGCAGTTCTTC
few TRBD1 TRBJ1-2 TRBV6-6 CASSGGGSYGYTF TGTGCCAGCAGCGGAGGGGGCAGCTATGGCTACACCTTC
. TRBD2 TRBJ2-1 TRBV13 CASSLGSSGYNEQFF TGTGCCAGCAGCCTTGGATCTAGCGGGTACAATGAGCAGTTCTTC
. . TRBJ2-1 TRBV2 CASSESSYEQFF TGTGCCAGCAGTGAATCCAGTTATGAGCAGTTCTTC
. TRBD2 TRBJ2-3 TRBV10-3 CAIRRLAGATDTQYF TGTGCCATCAGACGACTAGCGGGGGCTACAGATACGCAGTATTTT
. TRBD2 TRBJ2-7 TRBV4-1 CASSQGLADSYEQYF TGCGCCAGCAGCCAAGGGCTAGCGGACTCCTACGAGCAGTACTTC
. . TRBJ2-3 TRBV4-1 CASSLTSGADTQYF TGCGCCAGCAGCCTGACTAGTGGGGCAGATACGCAGTATTTT
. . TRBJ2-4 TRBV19 CASSMTANQNIQYF TGTGCCAGTAGTATGACAGCTAACCAAAACATTCAGTACTTC
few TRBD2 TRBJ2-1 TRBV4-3 CASSQDQLAGTREQFF TGCGCCAGCAGCCAAGATCAGCTAGCGGGGACCCGTGAGCAGTTCTTC
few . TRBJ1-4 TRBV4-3 CASSQDRGSPQRNEKLFF TGCGCCAGCAGCCAAGATAGAGGCAGCCCTCAAAGGAATGAAAAACTGTTTTTT
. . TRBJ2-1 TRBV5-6 CASSSYNEQFF TGTGCCAGCAGCTCTTACAATGAGCAGTTCTTC